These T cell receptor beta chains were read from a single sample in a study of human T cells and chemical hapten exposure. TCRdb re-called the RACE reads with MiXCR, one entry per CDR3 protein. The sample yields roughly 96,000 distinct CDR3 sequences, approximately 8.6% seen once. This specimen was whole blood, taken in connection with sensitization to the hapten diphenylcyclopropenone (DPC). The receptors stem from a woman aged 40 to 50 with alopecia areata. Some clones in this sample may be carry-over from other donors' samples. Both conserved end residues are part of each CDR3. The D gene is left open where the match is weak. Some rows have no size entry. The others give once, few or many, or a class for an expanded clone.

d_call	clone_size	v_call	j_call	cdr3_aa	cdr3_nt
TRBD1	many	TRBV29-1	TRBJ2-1	CSVLTGVVGEQFF	TGCAGCGTCCTGACAGGGGTGGTCGGTGAGCAGTTCTTC
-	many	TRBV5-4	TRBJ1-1	CASSFPGQLNTEAFF	TGTGCCAGCAGCTTTCCGGGACAATTGAACACTGAAGCTTTCTTT
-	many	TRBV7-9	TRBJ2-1	CASSPDNEQFF	TGTGCCAGCAGCCCTGACAATGAGCAGTTCTTC
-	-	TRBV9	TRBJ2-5	CASSVGRRPEETQYF	TGTGCCAGCAGCGTAGGTCGCCGTCCCGAAGAGACCCAGTACTTC
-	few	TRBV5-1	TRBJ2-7	CASKIRGRGEQYF	TGCGCCAGCAAGATCCGGGGCCGGGGAGAGCAGTACTTC
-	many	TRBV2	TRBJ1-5	CASSPDGWDNQPQHF	TGTGCCAGCAGCCCTGATGGGTGGGACAATCAGCCCCAGCATTTT
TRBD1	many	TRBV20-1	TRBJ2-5	CSARKTGPQETQYF	TGCAGTGCTAGAAAGACAGGGCCCCAAGAGACCCAGTACTTC
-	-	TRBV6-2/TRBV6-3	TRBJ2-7	CASSYTGGPYEQYF	TGTGCCAGCAGTTACACCGGGGGTCCCTACGAGCAGTACTTC
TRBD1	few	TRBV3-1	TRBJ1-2	CASSQQGAPNYGYTF	TGTGCCAGCAGCCAACAGGGGGCGCCTAACTATGGCTACACCTTC
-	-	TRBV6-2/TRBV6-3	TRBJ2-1	CASRTTGTPPYNEQFF	TGTGCCAGCAGAACCACAGGGACCCCCCCCTACAATGAGCAGTTCTTC
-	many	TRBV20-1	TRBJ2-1	CSAPVGLQEQFF	TGCAGTGCCCCGGTGGGCTTACAGGAGCAGTTCTTC
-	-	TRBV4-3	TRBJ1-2	CASSQDLGNGYTF	TGCGCCAGCAGCCAAGATTTGGGGAATGGCTACACCTTC
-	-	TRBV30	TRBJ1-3	CASDQGNTIYF	TGTGCCTCCGACCAAGGAAACACCATATATTTT
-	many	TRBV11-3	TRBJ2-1	CASSRDPYNEQFF	TGTGCCAGCAGCCGGGACCCGTACAATGAGCAGTTCTTC
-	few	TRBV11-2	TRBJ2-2	CASSLFDGNTGELFF	TGTGCCAGCAGCTTATTCGACGGGAACACCGGGGAGCTGTTTTTT
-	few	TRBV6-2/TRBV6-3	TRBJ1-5	CASSYSSESNQPQHF	TGTGCCAGCAGTTACTCATCCGAGAGCAATCAGCCCCAGCATTTT
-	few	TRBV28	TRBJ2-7	CASSLPSLPSSYEQYF	TGTGCCAGCAGTTTACCCTCGTTGCCGAGCTCCTACGAGCAGTACTTC
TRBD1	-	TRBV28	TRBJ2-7	CATAGLGTGFYEQYF	TGTGCCACCGCCGGGCTCGGGACAGGGTTCTACGAGCAGTACTTC
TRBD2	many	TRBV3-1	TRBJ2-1	CASSLRGTSGNEQFF	TGTGCCAGCAGCCTCCGCGGGACTAGCGGCAATGAGCAGTTCTTC
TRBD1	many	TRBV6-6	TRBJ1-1	CASSHRQGNTEAFF	TGTGCCAGCAGTCACAGACAGGGAAACACTGAAGCTTTCTTT
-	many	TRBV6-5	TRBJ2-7	CASSYSGTQTYEQYF	TGTGCCAGCAGTTACTCCGGGACTCAGACGTACGAGCAGTACTTC
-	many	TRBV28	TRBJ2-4	CASSLRSQLMHF	TGTGCCAGCAGTCTCCGGTCCCAACTCATGCACTTC
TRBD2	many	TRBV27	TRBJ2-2	CASSLFPASGRAGELFF	TGTGCCAGCAGTTTATTTCCTGCCAGCGGGAGGGCCGGGGAGCTGTTTTTT
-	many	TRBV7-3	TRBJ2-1	CASSFLRTGRDNEQFF	TGTGCCAGCAGCTTTCTAAGGACAGGGAGGGACAATGAGCAGTTCTTC
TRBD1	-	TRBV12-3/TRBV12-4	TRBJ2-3	CASSLGGTVTDTQYF	TGTGCCAGCAGTTTAGGGGGGACAGTCACAGATACGCAGTATTTT
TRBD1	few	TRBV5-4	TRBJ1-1	CASSRRDSNTEAFF	TGTGCCAGCAGCCGCAGGGACAGCAACACTGAAGCTTTCTTT
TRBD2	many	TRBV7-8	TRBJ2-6	CASSTRTSGRSAANVLTF	TGTGCCAGCAGCACTCGGACTAGCGGCAGATCGGCGGCCAACGTCCTGACTTTC
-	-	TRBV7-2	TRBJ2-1	CASSYFNEQFF	TGTGCCAGCAGCTATTTCAATGAGCAGTTCTTC
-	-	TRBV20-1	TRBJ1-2	CSARDVQGRGYTF	TGCAGTGCTAGAGATGTACAGGGTCGCGGCTACACCTTC
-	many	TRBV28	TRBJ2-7	CASTPSKTGTYEQYF	TGTGCCAGCACCCCCTCGAAGACGGGGACCTACGAGCAGTACTTC
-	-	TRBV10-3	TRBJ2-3	CAISPTGGGSTDTQYF	TGTGCCATCAGTCCCACTGGGGGCGGTAGCACAGATACGCAGTATTTT
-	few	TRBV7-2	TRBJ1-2	CASSSGTGLYGYTF	TGTGCCAGCAGCTCCGGAACGGGGCTCTATGGCTACACCTTC
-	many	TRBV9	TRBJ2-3	CASSVVPSMATDTQYF	TGTGCCAGCAGCGTAGTACCTAGCATGGCCACAGATACGCAGTATTTT
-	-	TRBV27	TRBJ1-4	CASSLLTAPTNEKLFF	TGTGCCAGCAGCCTTCTGACCGCACCGACTAATGAAAAACTGTTTTTT
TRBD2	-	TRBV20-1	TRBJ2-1	CSAVPGLAGGNEQFF	TGCAGTGCTGTCCCAGGACTAGCGGGAGGCAATGAGCAGTTCTTC
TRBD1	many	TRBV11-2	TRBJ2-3	CASSPETLQGDTQYF	TGTGCCAGCAGCCCTGAGACCCTACAGGGGGATACGCAGTATTTT
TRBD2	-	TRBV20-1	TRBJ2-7	CSAPRTSGSWESSYEQYF	TGCAGTGCTCCGCGGACTAGCGGGAGTTGGGAGAGCTCCTACGAGCAGTACTTC
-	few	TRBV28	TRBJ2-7	CASSLGLQEQYF	TGTGCCAGCAGTCTGGGGCTACAGGAGCAGTACTTC
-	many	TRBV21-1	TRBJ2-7	CASGELQGPHVSAVCF	TGTGCCAGCGGAGAATTACAGGGTCCCCACGTTTCGGCAGTGTGCTTC
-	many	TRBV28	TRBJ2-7	CASSPPGKYEQYF	TGTGCCAGCAGCCCTCCGGGGAAGTACGAGCAGTACTTC
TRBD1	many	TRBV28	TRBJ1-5	CASSSQGGAPNQPQHF	TGTGCCAGCAGTTCCCAGGGGGGAGCCCCGAATCAGCCCCAGCATTTT
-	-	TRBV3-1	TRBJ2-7	CASSQEGVFHLF	TGTGCCAGCAGCCAAGAGGGCGTATTTCACCTATTC
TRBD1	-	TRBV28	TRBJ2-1	CASRSGQGSDEQFF	TGTGCCAGCCGCTCGGGACAGGGGAGCGATGAGCAGTTCTTC
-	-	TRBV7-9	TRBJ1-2	CASSLIRETYTF	TGTGCCAGCAGCTTAATCCGCGAAACCTACACCTTC
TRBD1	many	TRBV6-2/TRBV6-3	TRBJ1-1	CASIQGVNTEAFF	TGTGCCAGCATCCAGGGGGTGAACACTGAAGCTTTCTTT
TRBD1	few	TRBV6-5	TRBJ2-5	CASSSHRGRETQYF	TGTGCCAGCAGTTCCCACAGGGGGCGGGAGACCCAGTACTTC
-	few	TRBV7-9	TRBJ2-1	CASSFFAPSYNEQFF	TGTGCCAGCAGCTTCTTTGCACCTTCCTACAATGAGCAGTTCTTC